These 21 T cell receptor beta chains originate from one sample sequenced in a study of T cell changes during pregnancy in multiple sclerosis (dated by TCRdb to 2018 to 2020). Libraries were built with the immunoSEQ multiplex PCR assay. TCRdb took this table from immuneACCESS and kept in-frame rearrangements with V and J called. Such tables lack part of the clones; where checked against another copy, unresolved V genes explain under half of the gap, and the rest is unexplained. For this sample the table gives roughly 100,000 clones, of which 91% were detected only once. The top ten hold less than 2% of the sample. The specimen was peripheral blood, collected before pregnancy. Receptors were obtained from a female donor with multiple sclerosis, enrolled in a pregnancy study.

The rearrangement uses TRBV27 and TRBJ1-3, with 8 nucleotides matching TRBD1. V shed 7 bases, J shed 0 bases, and the junction held 2 bases outside the gene matches. The germline V gene encodes CDR1 MNHEY and CDR2 SMNVEV (reference sequence). The CDR3 totals 14 residues. The CDR3 sequence is CASKGTGSGNTIYF. The CDR3 DNA is TGTGCCAGCAAGGGGACAGGCTCTGGAAACACCATATATTTT.

The V and J genes are TRBV6-5 and TRBJ2-3, with 8 bases aligning to TRBD2. CDR1 is MNHEY and CDR2 is SVGAGI in the germline V gene. With 3 bases clipped from V and 0 bases from J, the junction kept 2 bases outside the gene matches. The CDR3 spans 15 residues. The CDR3: CASSYRGGSTDTQYF. The CDR3 DNA sequence: TGTGCCAGCAGTTATCGGGGGGGGAGCACAGATACGCAGTATTTT.

CDR3 sequence (DNA): TGTGCCAGCAGCCCGAGCGGGGCTTCCTACAATGAGCAGTTCTTC. This codes for CASSPSGASYNEQFF. This chain joins TRBV11-3 and TRBJ2-1, with 7 bases aligning to TRBD2. The V and J ends lost 5 bases and 1 base, in that order; junction bases with no gene match: 5. Germline CDR1 reads SGHNT; CDR2 reads YENEEA. The CDR3 contains 15 residues.

This chain connects TRBV15 to TRBJ2-6; tentative D call: TRBD1 (6 bases). Germline loops: CDR1 LNHNV, CDR2 YYDKDF (reference sequence). The CDR3 consists of 17 residues. Trimming removed 6 bases at V and 2 bases at J, with 17 bases between. The CDR3 is CATSQTGVRAGANVLTF. CDR3 in DNA: TGTGCCACCAGTCAGACAGGCGTGCGGGCTGGGGCCAACGTCCTGACTTTC.

The V and J genes are TRBV4-3 and TRBJ2-2, with a possible D match to TRBD1 (6 bases). This CDR3 is built from 16 residues. Germline V gene sequence: CDR1 LGHNA, CDR2 YSLEER. Trimming took 0 bases from V and 5 from J, leaving 13 bases between them. This CDR3 is CASSQDPDRTTGELFF. Here the CDR3 DNA reads TGCGCCAGCAGCCAAGATCCCGACAGGACAACCGGGGAGCTGTTTTTT.

This chain joins TRBV5-1 and TRBJ2-3; tentative D call: TRBD2 (6 bases). The CDR3 sequence is 14 residues long. The germline V gene encodes CDR1 SGHRS and CDR2 YFSETQ. The V end lost 0 bases, the J end lost 7 bases, and 12 bases lay between the germline ends. Here the CDR3 reads CASSLAGGSNTQYF. CDR3 DNA sequence: TGCGCCAGCAGCTTGGCCGGGGGATCAAATACGCAGTATTTT.

The genes are TRBV7-9 and TRBJ2-4, with D maybe TRBD1 (6 bases). The CDR3 contains 17 residues. Trimming left V 1 base short and J 2 bases short, with 15 bases between. CDR1 and CDR2 (germline): SEHNR, FQNEAQ (reference sequence). The CDR3 loop is CASSLVQGWGTKNIQYF. The CDR3 DNA reads as TGTGCCAGCAGCTTAGTACAGGGTTGGGGAACCAAAAACATTCAGTACTTC. Supplemented by reference TRBV7-9 and TRBJ2-4, the full variable domain reads DTGVSQNPRHKITKRGQNVTFRCDPISEHNRLYWYRQTLGQGPEFLTYFQNEAQLEKSRLLSDRFSAERPKGSFSTLEIQRTEQGDSAMYLCASSLVQGWGTKNIQYFGAGTRLSVL.

This CDR3 is CASSTGVANTEAFF. CDR3 coding DNA: TGTGCCAGCTCTACAGGGGTTGCGAACACTGAAGCTTTCTTT. The rearrangement uses TRBV18 and TRBJ1-1; 7 bases are shared with TRBD1. The CDR3 length is 14 residues. V was pared by 6 bases and J by 1 base, with 5 bases of the junction left unmatched. Germline CDR1 and CDR2: KGHSH and LQKENI.

This rearrangement joins TRBV5-1 to TRBJ2-5; 7 bases are a match to TRBD2. The CDR3 is 16 amino acids. Germline CDR1 SGHRS, CDR2 YFSETQ. With V trimmed by 6 bases and J by 2 bases, 13 bases remained unmatched. The CDR3 sequence is CASTKPGRARQETQYF. The CDR3 DNA reads as TGCGCCAGCACAAAACCTGGGAGGGCCCGTCAAGAGACCCAGTACTTC.

The rearrangement uses TRBV5-6 and TRBJ2-3; D remains unclear. CDR1 is SGHDT, CDR2 YYEEEE, per germline. V gave up 2 bases and J gave up 6 bases, with 13 bases separating them. The CDR3 spans 14 residues. CDR3 sequence reads: CASSFTPLEDTQYF. CDR3 DNA: TGTGCCAGCAGCTTTACACCGCTGGAGGATACGCAGTATTTT.

The rearrangement uses TRBV11-2 and TRBJ2-5; 9 nucleotides agree with TRBD2. The CDR3 is made up of 17 amino acids. V lost 0 bases to trimming and J lost 4 bases; unmatched junction nucleotides: 9. Looked up from germline, CDR1 is SGHAT and CDR2 is FQNNGV. For the CDR3, the DNA is TGTGCCAGCAGCTTAGATCTAGCGGGGACACCAGGAGAGACCCAGTACTTC. It encodes CASSLDLAGTPGETQYF.

This clone has only a few counts. This chain connects TRBV6-5 to TRBJ1-5, with 7 bases fitting TRBD1. CDR1 MNHEY and CDR2 SVGAGI come from the germline V gene. The CDR3 length is 14 residues. CDR3 in amino acids: CAGDPGGSNQPQHF. CDR3 coding DNA: TGTGCAGGGGACCCAGGGGGTAGCAATCAGCCCCAGCATTTT.

The rearrangement links TRBV5-1 to TRBJ2-3; D perhaps matches TRBD2 (5 bases). Trimming took off 2 bases at V and 0 bases at J, with 10 bases between the two ends. Germline CDR1 SGHRS, CDR2 YFSETQ. This CDR3 region has 15 residues. The CDR3 DNA follows: TGCGCCAGCAGCTTAGTAGCGAGGAGCACAGATACGCAGTATTTT. The encoded protein is CASSLVARSTDTQYF.

The chain is built from TRBV9 and TRBJ1-4; the D gene is possibly TRBD1 (5 bases). Trimming took 4 bases from V and 5 from J, leaving 18 bases between them. This CDR3 is built from 16 residues. The germline V gene has CDR1 SGDLS and CDR2 YYNGEE. Written as DNA, the CDR3 is TGTGCCAGCAGCCCCCGAAACGTCCAGGGAAATGAAAAACTGTTTTTT. Translation gives CASSPRNVQGNEKLFF. Supplemented by reference TRBV9 and TRBJ1-4, the full variable domain reads DSGVTQTPKHLITATGQRVTLRCSPRSGDLSVYWYQQSLDQGLQFLIQYYNGEERAKGNILERFSAQQFPDLHSELNLSSLELGDSALYFCASSPRNVQGNEKLFFGSGTQLSVL.

The chain links TRBV2 to TRBJ2-1, with TRBD2 matching over 12 bases. Germline loops: CDR1 SNHLY, CDR2 FYNNEI. This CDR3 has 15 amino acids. Trimming removed 6 bases from V and 8 bases from J; junction bases left unmatched: 8. CDR3: CASRTSGGGIYEQFF. In nucleotides, the CDR3 is TGTGCCAGCAGGACTAGCGGGGGTGGTATCTATGAGCAGTTCTTC. Based on the CDR3 plus reference TRBV2 and TRBJ2-1, the full variable domain is EPEVTQTPSHQVTQMGQEVILRCVPISNHLYFYWYRQILGQKVEFLVSFYNNEISEKSEIFDDQFSVERPDGSNFTLKIRSTKLEDSAMYFCASRTSGGGIYEQFFGPGTRLTVL.

The J gene is TRBJ2-3, the V gene TRBV7-9; D is unclear. V was clipped by 5 bases and J by 0 bases, with 18 bases between them. The germline CDR1 and CDR2 sequences are SEHNR and FQNEAQ (reference sequence). The CDR3 length is 17 residues. CDR3 residues: CASSLRRSLASTDTQYF. Written as DNA, the CDR3 is TGTGCCAGCAGCCTCCGTAGGAGCTTAGCTAGCACAGATACGCAGTATTTT.

The table lists this clone with a few counts. CDR3 amino acids: CASSLDRDYGYTF. Here the CDR3 DNA reads TGCGCCAGCAGCTTGGACAGGGATTATGGCTACACCTTC. V is TRBV5-1 and J is TRBJ1-2; tentatively, D is TRBD1 (6 bases). There are 13 residues in the CDR3. V lost 0 bases to trimming and J lost 5 bases, with 8 bases between them. Germline V gene data show CDR1 as SGHRS and CDR2 as YFSETQ.

V and J are TRBV29-1 and TRBJ2-7; perhaps TRBD2 as D (5 bases). Germline loops: CDR1 SQVTM, CDR2 ANQGSEA. This CDR3 comprises 13 residues. V lost 4 bases to trimming and J lost 3 bases, with 13 bases between them. The chain's CDR3 is CSVALGGYYEQYF. CDR3 nucleotides: TGCAGCGTTGCGTTGGGCGGGTACTACGAGCAGTACTTC.

V usage is TRBV7-9 and J usage is TRBJ2-3; 8 nucleotides agree with TRBD1. J gave up 6 bases and V 7 bases, and 18 bases lay outside the gene matches. CDR3 length: 17 residues. Germline CDR1 is SEHNR and CDR2 is FQNEAQ (reference sequence). DNA of the CDR3: TGTGCCAGCACCTCGATTCGCGAGGGACAGGATTTTGATACGCAGTATTTT. Residues: CASTSIREGQDFDTQYF.

V and J are TRBV6-1 and TRBJ2-3; TRBD2 agrees at 10 bases. Unmatched junction bases numbered 5, after V lost 6 bases and J lost 2 bases. This CDR3 region has 15 residues. The V gene's germline CDR1 is MNHNS and CDR2 SASEGT. CDR3 in amino acids: CASSQTSGVTDTQYF. DNA for the CDR3: TGTGCCAGCAGCCAAACTAGCGGGGTCACAGATACGCAGTATTTT.

This chain connects TRBV19 to TRBJ1-5, with D perhaps matching TRBD1 (6 bases). This CDR3 has 17 residues. V lost 6 bases and J 7 bases, leaving 25 bases between the germline ends. CDR1 LNHDA and CDR2 SQIVND come from the germline V gene (reference sequence). The CDR3 DNA reads TGTGCCAGTAGAAAAGAGACCCGGGACACCGGGTACCAGCCCCAGCATTTT. It is translated as CASRKETRDTGYQPQHF.